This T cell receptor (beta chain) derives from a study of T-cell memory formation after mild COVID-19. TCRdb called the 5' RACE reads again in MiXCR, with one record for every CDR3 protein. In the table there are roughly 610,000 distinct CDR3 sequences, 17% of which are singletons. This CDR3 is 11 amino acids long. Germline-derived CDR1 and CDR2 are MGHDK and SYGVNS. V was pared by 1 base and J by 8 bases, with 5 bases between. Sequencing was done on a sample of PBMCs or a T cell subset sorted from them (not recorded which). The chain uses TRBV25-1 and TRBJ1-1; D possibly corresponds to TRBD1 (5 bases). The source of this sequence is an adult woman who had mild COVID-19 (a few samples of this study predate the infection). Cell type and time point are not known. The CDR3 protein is CASSEWTEAFF. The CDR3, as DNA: TGTGCCAGCAGTGAATGGACAGAAGCTTTCTTT.